Below are 9 T cell receptor beta chains sequenced from a single sample in a study of T cells in women clearing cervical HPV infection. TCRdb keeps only in-frame clones here, not all; method: immunoSEQ multiplex PCR. This repertoire comprises about 44,000 clones; its ten largest clones make up more than 1%. The sample consisted of blood buffy coat. The receptors were gathered from a woman between 18 and 75 years old with a cervical HPV16 infection that either progressed to CIN3+ or cleared (not recorded which).

A word on this clone: From the germline J gene comes the end of the CDR3, since the read stops 3 residues before it. This chain joins TRBV14 and TRBJ1-1; 9 positions match TRBD1. The J segment lost 4 bases and the V segment lost 4 bases, leaving 7 bases of the junction unmatched. Germline CDR1 reads SGHDN; CDR2 reads FVKESK. The CDR3 extends over 15 amino acids. The sequenced CDR3 bases are TGTGCCAGCAGCCCCTATCAGACAGGGGGCACTGAA. The encoded protein is CASSPYQTGGTE. The whole CDR3 sequence reads CASSPYQTGGTEAFF.

CDR3 DNA (partial): TGTGCCAGCAGTCGGACTCTCCGCGAG. Its translation: CASSRTLRE. The CDR3 in its entirety is CASSRTLREQYF. The rearrangement links TRBV6-2 or TRBV6-3 to TRBJ2-7; tentative D call: TRBD2 (5 bases). The CDR3 end is not reached by the read, which stops 3 residues before it; the germline J gene fills it in. Trimming removed 5 bases from V and 6 bases from J, with 11 bases in between. The germline CDR1 and CDR2 sequences are MNHEY and SVGEGT. The CDR3 loop spans 12 amino acids.

Comments on this clone: Sequencing ends 3 residues short of the CDR3 end; the germline J gene provides the rest. The chain couples TRBV29-1 to TRBJ2-7; 13 nucleotides align to TRBD2. The CDR3 contains 13 residues. The V gene end was trimmed by 8 bases and the J gene end by 3 bases; junction bases not matched to a gene: 4. The germline V gene encodes CDR1 SQVTM and CDR2 ANQGSEA. The sequenced part of the CDR3 DNA is TGCAGCTTCTGGACTAGCGGGAGCTACGAG. Its translation is CSFWTSGSYE. The whole CDR3 protein reads CSFWTSGSYEQYF.

In the case of this clone: The DNA ends 3 residues before the CDR3 does, and the rest of the CDR3 is filled in from the germline J gene. The chain carries TRBV28 and TRBJ2-3, with D unresolved. V was clipped by 7 bases and J by 2 bases, with 4 bases between them. This CDR3 is built from 11 residues. Per germline, CDR1 MDHEN and CDR2 SYDVKM. CDR3 loop: CASTSTDTQYF. The DNA read from the CDR3 is TGTGCCAGCACTTCCACAGATACG.

With respect to this clone: The CDR3 extends 3 residues past the end of the read, so its final part is completed from the germline J gene. The gene calls are TRBV28 and TRBJ2-2; 11 bases match TRBD1. The CDR3 consists of 16 residues. J gave up 6 bases and V 4 bases, and 7 bases lay outside the gene matches. Germline V lookup: CDR1 MDHEN, CDR2 SYDVKM. Partial CDR3 DNA: TGTGCCAGCAGTTCGATATCGGGACAGGGGGCCGGGGAG. Residues: CASSSISGQGAGE. The full-length CDR3 reads as CASSSISGQGAGELFF.

Details on this clone: The CDR3 goes on 3 residues after the read ends, and that part is filled in from the germline J gene. The genes are TRBV20-1 and TRBJ2-3; TRBD2 matches 8 bases. Trimming cost V 5 bases and J 4 bases; bases outside gene matches: 20. CDR1 is DFQATT and CDR2 is SNEGSKA in the germline V gene (reference sequence). This CDR3 region has 18 residues. The CDR3 is CSAAEPRLSGSPADTQYF. CDR3 DNA (partial): TGCAGTGCTGCCGAACCCAGACTAAGCGGGAGTCCCGCAGATACG.

As concerns this clone: The read gets to within 3 residues of the CDR3 end, and the germline J gene fills in the rest. The V and J genes are TRBV7-2 and TRBJ2-3; D is ambiguous. CDR3 length: 15 amino acids. V lost 1 base to trimming and J lost 2 bases, with 10 bases between them. Germline lookup yields CDR1 SGHTA and CDR2 FQGNSA. CDR3 sequence reads: CASSLGLYNTDTQYF. The covered CDR3 bases are TGTGCCAGCAGCTTAGGGCTGTACAACACAGATACG.

The CDR3 is CASSPPTYPYDYTF. CDR3 DNA (partial): TGTGCCAGCTCACCACCTACTTACCCCTACGAC. The V call is TRBV18, the J call TRBJ1-2; D remains unclear. The read ends 3 residues shy of where the CDR3 ends; the end is completed using the germline J gene. The CDR3 consists of 14 residues. Germline V lookup: CDR1 KGHSH, CDR2 LQKENI.

Turning to this clone: The CDR3 is cut off 3 residues early in the read; its end comes from the germline J gene. The chain links TRBV4-2 to TRBJ1-2, with a weak D call TRBD1 (6 bases). There are 16 residues in the CDR3. The V gene's germline CDR1 is LGHNA and CDR2 YNFKEQ. The covered CDR3 bases are TGTGCCAGCAGCCAAGATATGTTACAACAGGGTAAAGGC. Protein product: CASSQDMLQQGKG. The whole CDR3 sequence reads CASSQDMLQQGKGYTF.